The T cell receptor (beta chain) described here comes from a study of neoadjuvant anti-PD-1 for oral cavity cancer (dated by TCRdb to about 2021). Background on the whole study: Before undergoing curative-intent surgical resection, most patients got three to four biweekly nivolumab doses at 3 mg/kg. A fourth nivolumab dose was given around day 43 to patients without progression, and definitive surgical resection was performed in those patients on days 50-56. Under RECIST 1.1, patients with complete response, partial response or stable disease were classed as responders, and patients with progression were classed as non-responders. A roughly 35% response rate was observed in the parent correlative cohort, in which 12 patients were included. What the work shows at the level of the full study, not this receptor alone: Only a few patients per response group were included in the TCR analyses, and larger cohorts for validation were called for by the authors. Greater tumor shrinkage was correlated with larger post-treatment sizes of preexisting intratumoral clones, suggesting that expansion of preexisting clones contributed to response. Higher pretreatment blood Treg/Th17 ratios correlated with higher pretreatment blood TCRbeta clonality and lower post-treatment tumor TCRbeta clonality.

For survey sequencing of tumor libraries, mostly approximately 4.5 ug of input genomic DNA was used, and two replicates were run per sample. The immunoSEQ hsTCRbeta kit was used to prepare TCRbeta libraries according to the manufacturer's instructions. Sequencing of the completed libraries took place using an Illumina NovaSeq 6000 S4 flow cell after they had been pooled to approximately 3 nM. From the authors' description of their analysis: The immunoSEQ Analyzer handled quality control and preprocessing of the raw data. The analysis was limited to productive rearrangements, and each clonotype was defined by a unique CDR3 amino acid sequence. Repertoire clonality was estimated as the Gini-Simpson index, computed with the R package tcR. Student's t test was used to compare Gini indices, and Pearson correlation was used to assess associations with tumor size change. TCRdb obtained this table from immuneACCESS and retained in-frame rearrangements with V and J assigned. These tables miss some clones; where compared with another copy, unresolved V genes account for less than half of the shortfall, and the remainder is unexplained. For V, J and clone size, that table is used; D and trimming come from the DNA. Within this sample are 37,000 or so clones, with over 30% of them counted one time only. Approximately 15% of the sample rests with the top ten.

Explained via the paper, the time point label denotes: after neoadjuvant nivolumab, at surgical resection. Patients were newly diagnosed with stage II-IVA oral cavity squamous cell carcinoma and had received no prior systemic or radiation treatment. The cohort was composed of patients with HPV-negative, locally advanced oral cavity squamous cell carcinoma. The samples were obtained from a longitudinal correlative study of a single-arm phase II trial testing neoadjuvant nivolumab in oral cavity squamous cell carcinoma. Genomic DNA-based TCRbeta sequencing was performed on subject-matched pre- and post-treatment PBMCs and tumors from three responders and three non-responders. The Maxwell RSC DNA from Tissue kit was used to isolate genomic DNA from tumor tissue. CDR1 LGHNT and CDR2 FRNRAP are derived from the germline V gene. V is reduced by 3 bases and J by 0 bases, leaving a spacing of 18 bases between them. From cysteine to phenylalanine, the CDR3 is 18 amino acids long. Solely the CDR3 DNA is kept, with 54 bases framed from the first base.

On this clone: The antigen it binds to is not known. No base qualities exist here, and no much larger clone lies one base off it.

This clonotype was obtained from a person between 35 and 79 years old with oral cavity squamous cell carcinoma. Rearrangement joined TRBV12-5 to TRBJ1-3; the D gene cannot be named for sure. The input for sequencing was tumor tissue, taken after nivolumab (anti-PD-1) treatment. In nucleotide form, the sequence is TGTGCTAGTGGTTTCTTTGGCAATCCTTCGCACTCTGGAAACACCATATATTTT. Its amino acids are CASGFFGNPSHSGNTIYF. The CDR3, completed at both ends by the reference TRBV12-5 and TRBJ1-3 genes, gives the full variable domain DARVTQTPRHKVTEMGQEVTMRCQPILGHNTVFWYRQTMMQGLELLAYFRNRAPLDDSGMPKDRFSAEMPDATLATLKIQPSEPRDSAVYFCASGFFGNPSHSGNTIYFGEGSWLTVV.